This TCR beta chain was obtained from a study of immune characterization of retroperitoneal liposarcoma. This CDR3 spans 14 amino acids. The V gene's germline CDR1 is MNHNS and CDR2 SASEGT. The V and J ends lost 8 bases and 3 bases respectively, with 15 bases between them. TCRdb itself ran the PCR reads through MiXCR, one entry per CDR3 protein. The sample comprises some 10,000 distinct CDR3 sequences, around 35% of which are singletons, and roughly a quarter rests with the top ten. This clonotype originated in a male donor with retroperitoneal liposarcoma. Source material: tumor tissue. The chain has TRBV6-1 and TRBJ2-3; the D is unclear. CDR3 sequence reads: CASLMRSSTDTQYF. CDR3 DNA: TGTGCCAGCTTGATGAGGAGTTCAACAGATACGCAGTATTTT.